This T cell receptor beta chain was sequenced for a study of cytomegalovirus exposure and HLA in healthy donors. Germline assignment: CDR1 LNHDA and CDR2 SQIVND (reference sequence). V dropped 10 bases and J dropped 7 bases, with 11 bases sitting between them. CDR3 length equals 11 residues. Points on this clone: Its specificity is not known.

Study-wide results and limits: TCR beta V- and J-gene trimming, according to a later analysis, was linked to a missense DCLRE1C variant. An observed cluster of highly shared sequence variants was recorded as a likely sequencing artifact. A later look showed TCR association rates differing by HLA locus, highest for DRB1 and lowest for HLA-C. A few CMV-associated chains proved CMV antigen-specific in vitro.

Primers included in the PCR were 60 Vbeta and 13 Jbeta primers. Only in-frame clones appear in the TCRdb table, and some are missing; sequencing was by immunoSEQ multiplex PCR. Seen here are roughly 200,000 clones, 80% to 85% observed once, and the top ten hold 1.7%. Source material: PBMCs. The receptor's source is a woman under 30 in good health and CMV-seronegative. This sequence joins TRBV19 and TRBJ1-5; TRBD1 is a possible D gene (6 bases). CDR3 sequence: CANTGFQPQHF. The CDR3 DNA sequence: TGTGCCAATACAGGGTTCCAGCCCCAGCATTTT.